Detailed here is one T cell receptor beta chain. The target of this receptor is not known. Per-base quality was not reported, and no clone a single base away is much larger than it. Preparation of the library involved the immunoSEQ multiplex PCR assay. TCRdb mirrors the immuneACCESS table, restricted to in-frame sequences. Some clones are absent from its copies; in checked studies, under half trace to an unresolved V gene, and the reason for the others is unknown. This sample gives about 110,000 clones in total; about 90% of them show up just once. Less than 4% of the sample goes to the ten largest clones. The CDR3 sequence holds 13 residues, the cysteine and phenylalanine included. Only the CDR3 DNA stays, 39 bases, in frame from base 1. The germline ends are 5 bases apart after V is trimmed by 2 bases and J by 3 bases. From a lookup of the germline V gene, CDR1 and CDR2 are SGHAT and FQNNGV. These data belong to a study of CD4+ T cells in melanoma (dated by TCRdb to 2021 to 2024). Regarding the complete study: The study examined neoantigen-specific CD4+ T cells in human melanoma. What the research found in general, with its limitations: According to the report, neoantigen-specific CD4+ T cells in melanoma displayed diverse differentiation states. Neoantigen-specific CD4+ T cells were reported to be correlated with the function of CD8+ T cells, macrophages and B cells.

Donors were patients with melanoma. The sample comprised peripheral blood. The chain joins TRBV11-2 to TRBJ2-1, with no confident D gene call. This receptor was identified in a human donor with melanoma. The CDR3: CASSLIDYNEQFF. The DNA reads as follows: TGTGCCAGCAGCTTAATAGACTACAATGAGCAGTTCTTC.